This TCR beta chain was profiled in a study of T cells after yellow fever vaccination. V lost 4 bases and J lost 4, with 16 bases in between. The CDR3 runs to 14 residues. In germline, CDR1 is SQVTM, CDR2 ANQGSEA. TCRdb reprocessed the 5' RACE reads with MiXCR, giving one entry per CDR3 protein. The sample holds about 350,000 distinct CDR3 sequences; approximately 8% are singletons and the top ten take around 17%. The chain combines TRBV29-1 with TRBJ1-2, with a weak D call TRBD1 (5 bases). The specimen comprised PBMCs, sampled roughly 47 days after the first yellow fever vaccination. The receptor comes from a man between 18 and 29 years old who received the YFV17D yellow fever vaccine. The CDR3 loop is CSVVGQGASYGYTF. In DNA, the CDR3 is TGCAGCGTTGTGGGTCAGGGAGCAAGCTATGGCTACACCTTC.